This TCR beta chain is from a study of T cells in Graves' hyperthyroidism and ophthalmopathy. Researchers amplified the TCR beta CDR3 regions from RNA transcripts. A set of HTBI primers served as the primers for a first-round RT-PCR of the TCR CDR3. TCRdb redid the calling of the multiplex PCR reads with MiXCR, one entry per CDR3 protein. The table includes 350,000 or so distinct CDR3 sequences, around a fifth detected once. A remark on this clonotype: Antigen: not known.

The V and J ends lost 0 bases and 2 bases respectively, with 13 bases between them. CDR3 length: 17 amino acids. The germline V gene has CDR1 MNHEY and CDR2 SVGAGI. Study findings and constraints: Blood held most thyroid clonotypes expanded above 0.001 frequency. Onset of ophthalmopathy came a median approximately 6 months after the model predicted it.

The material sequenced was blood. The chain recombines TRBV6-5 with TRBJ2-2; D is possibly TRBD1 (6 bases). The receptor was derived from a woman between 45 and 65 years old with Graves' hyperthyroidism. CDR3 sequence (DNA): TGTGCCAGCAGTTACTCAGGGCAGGGGTCCAACACCGGGGAGCTGTTTTTT. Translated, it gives CASSYSGQGSNTGELFF.